The clone carrying this T cell receptor (beta chain) was counted once. Its target is not known. The sample comes from a study of cytomegalovirus exposure and HLA in healthy donors. V lost 2 bases to trimming and J lost 9 bases; unmatched junction nucleotides: 10. The germline V gene encodes CDR1 SGHTA and CDR2 FQGTGA. This CDR3 comprises 15 residues. Researchers ran the PCR with 60 Vbeta and 13 Jbeta primers. In the authors' workflow: About 83 million unique TCR beta chains, 10 million to 14 million shared, were counted in a later analysis. Sequencing was performed with immunoSEQ multiplex PCR; in TCRdb, only in-frame clones are kept and a portion is missing. D and trimming were read from the DNA, whereas the V and J calls and clone size are those reported in that table. The sample has approximately 160,000 clones, around four fifths seen once; the top ten hold 1%. The study, taken as a whole, reports: Cytomegalovirus status was reportedly diagnosed by the classifier with high sensitivity and specificity. Serostatus for CMV was the only available immune exposure information.

This TCR came from a woman between 50 and 59 years old in good health and CMV-seropositive. The chain links TRBV7-3 to TRBJ2-1; 7 positions agree with TRBD1. The material sequenced was PBMCs. The CDR3 sequence is CASSLLQGILSEQFF. For the CDR3, the DNA is TGTGCCAGCAGCTTATTACAGGGGATATTATCTGAGCAGTTCTTC.